The 31 T cell receptor beta chains given below trace back to one sample, sequenced in a study of tumor-infiltrating lymphocytes in primary liver carcinoma. Reverse transcription of around 0.45 ug total RNA with a constant-region primer produced TCR beta cDNA. Sequencing libraries for TCR beta derived from three nested multiplex PCR rounds that used slightly modified ARM-PCR. TRBV1-TRBV30 forward primers paired with a C-beta reverse primer drove the first two PCR rounds, about 10 cycles each. Each CDR3 protein is one row after TCRdb ran MiXCR on the multiplex PCR reads. The sample has over 100,000 distinct CDR3 sequences, 65% to 75% seen once. Between roughly 17 and 33 mg of unsorted bulk tissue served as the source from which RNA and DNA were co-extracted. The specimen sequenced was tumor-adjacent normal liver tissue. The receptors here all came from a woman aged 55 to 70 with primary liver carcinoma and hepatitis B virus infection.

This clonotype has just a few counts. The chain links TRBV30 to TRBJ2-1, with 8 bases aligning to TRBD2. Trimming removed 4 bases from V and 12 bases from J; junction bases left unmatched: 14. The CDR3 consists of 14 residues. Germline V gives CDR1 GTSNPN, CDR2 SVGIG (reference sequence). The chain's CDR3 is CAWNVDAGGGGQFF. Written as DNA, the CDR3 is TGTGCCTGGAATGTAGATGCGGGAGGAGGGGGGCAGTTCTTC.

About this clonotype itself: At one of its ends the junction is not consistent with the germline gene, which may arise from a read error. This chain connects TRBV29-1 to TRBJ2-1, with 7 bases fitting TRBD2. Per germline, CDR1 SQVTM and CDR2 ANQGSEA. The CDR3 length is 12 residues. The CDR3 is CSALWDYNEQFF. The CDR3 region has the DNA TGCAGCGCCCTATGGGACTACAATGAACAGTTCTTC.

Only a few counts were recorded for this clonotype. A much bigger clone sits one base away, suggesting this may be a read error. No conserved phenylalanine or tryptophan is present at the end of the CDR3, so a read error is the likely explanation. The rearrangement joins TRBV5-1 to TRBJ1-6; possibly TRBD1 for D (5 bases). Germline values: CDR1 SGHRS, CDR2 YFSETQ. This CDR3 is built from 16 residues. V gave up 2 bases and J gave up 14 bases, with 23 bases separating them. The CDR3 is CASSFGGTIQDKALHL. As DNA, the CDR3 is TGCGCCAGCAGCTTTGGAGGGACTATCCAAGATAAGGCCCTCCACCTT.

As to this clonotype: With a much larger clone just one base away, this may be a read error. The chain is built from TRBV7-9 and TRBJ2-5; no clear D gene. CDR3 size: 12 residues. The germline V gene has CDR1 SEHNR and CDR2 FQNEAQ (reference sequence). V was pared by 6 bases and J by 6 bases, with 11 bases between. The chain's CDR3 is CASRLGMKTQYF. The CDR3 DNA follows: TGTGCCAGCAGATTGGGGATGAAGACCCAGTACTTC.

The chain has TRBV11-2 and TRBJ2-2; D is ambiguous. This CDR3 spans 17 amino acids. CDR1 SGHAT and CDR2 FQNNGV come from the germline V gene. V lost 5 bases to trimming and J lost 4 bases, with 20 bases between them. The CDR3 region is CASSPVGRRLVTGELFF. In DNA form, the CDR3 reads TGTGCCAGCAGCCCTGTAGGCAGGAGACTTGTCACCGGGGAGCTGTTTTTT.

On this clonotype: The CDR3 ends on some other residue instead of the conserved phenylalanine or tryptophan, so this is likely a read error. This chain connects TRBV28 to TRBJ1-2; D not certain. Between the trimmed V and J ends, which lost 1 base and 10 bases, there was a span of 16 bases. The CDR3 totals 14 residues. Germline V gene data show CDR1 as MDHEN and CDR2 as SYDVKM. The CDR3 DNA is TGTGCCAGCAGTTTATCATGGCGTTCGAATGACTACACCATC. It translates to CASSLSWRSNDYTI.

This clonotype occurred once. The chain carries TRBV12-3 or TRBV12-4 and TRBJ2-1; perhaps D is TRBD1 or TRBD2 (6 bases each). This CDR3 is built from 15 residues. Trimming shortened V by 8 bases and J by 9 bases, and 23 bases separated the two germline ends. CDR3 in DNA: TGTGCCAGCTCCCTTAGGGGGGCAGGGGCCGTTGAGCAGTTCTTC. Encoded protein: CASSLRGAGAVEQFF.

This chain uses TRBV5-1 with TRBJ2-7; 7 nucleotides agree with TRBD1. V shed 6 bases, J shed 1 base, and the junction held 4 bases outside the gene matches. Looked up from germline, CDR1 is SGHRS and CDR2 is YFSETQ. The CDR3 is 13 amino acids. CDR3 bases: TGCGCCAGCACCTCACAGGGGTCCTACGAGCAGTACTTC. It translates to CASTSQGSYEQYF.

In regard to this clonotype: The final CDR3 position lacks the conserved phenylalanine or tryptophan, pointing to a likely read error. Because the CDR3's place on the DNA is in doubt, the DNA is left out and the CDR3 is given as listed by TCRdb. The rearrangement uses TRBV5-6 and TRBJ2-2; the DNA was not compared with TRBD1, the D call given in the table. Germline CDR1 is SGHDT and CDR2 is YYEEEE. A total of 15 residues make up the CDR3, ends included. The CDR3 spells CASSHGQGGTGEPIS.

A word on this clonotype: Sequence at one end of the junction differs from germline and may be a read error. The chain combines TRBV5-1 with TRBJ2-5; D remains ambiguous. Germline values: CDR1 SGHRS, CDR2 YFSETQ. The CDR3 is 13 amino acids. CDR3 sequence reads: CASSLHGQETQNF. The DNA for the CDR3 is TGCGCCAGCAGCCTCCACGGCCAAGAGACCCAGAACTTC.

This clonotype occurred many times. This chain connects TRBV12-3 or TRBV12-4 to TRBJ2-7; 8 bases map to TRBD2. Trimming took 1 base from V and 5 from J; bases not matched to a gene: 7. This CDR3 has 15 residues. The chain's CDR3 is CASSLGVGRANEQYF. The CDR3 coding sequence is TGTGCCAGCAGTTTAGGAGTCGGGAGGGCCAACGAGCAGTACTTC.

In its sample, this clonotype was seen many times. The chain uses TRBV28 and TRBJ1-1; D gene ambiguous. The ends were cut back, 6 bases at V and 4 bases at J, with 12 bases in the middle. This CDR3 spans 13 amino acids. Germline V gene data show CDR1 as MDHEN and CDR2 as SYDVKM. The CDR3 is CASSLVDFTEAFF. The CDR3 DNA reads TGTGCCAGCAGCCTGGTGGATTTCACTGAAGCTTTCTTT.

Regarding this clonotype: A read error is possible here, since a much larger clone lies one base away. The chain is built from TRBV1 and TRBJ2-2; TRBD1 reflects the table's D call only, with no check against the DNA. TRBV1 is annotated as a pseudogene. The CDR3 spans 16 residues. The chain's CDR3 is CTSARGGNANSGELFF. Written as DNA, the CDR3 is TGCACCAGCGCCCGCGGGGGAAACGCGAACAGCGGGGAGCTGTTTTTT.

The chain links TRBV29-1 to TRBJ2-7, with D tentatively TRBD2 (6 bases). The CDR3 totals 14 residues. V lost 4 bases and J lost 9, with 22 bases in between. CDR1 is SQVTM, CDR2 ANQGSEA, per germline. CDR3 sequence reads: CSVGRDRGGSGQYF. As DNA, the CDR3 is TGCAGCGTTGGAAGGGACCGGGGAGGAAGCGGGCAGTACTTC.

CDR3 protein: CASSLEIGSIGEQFF. In nucleotides, the CDR3 is TGTGCCAGCAGCTTAGAGATAGGAAGTATCGGTGAACAGTTCTTC. This rearrangement joins TRBV11-2 to TRBJ2-1; D remains unclear. Trimming took off 0 bases at V and 13 bases at J, with 19 bases between the two ends. Germline CDR1 is SGHAT and CDR2 is FQNNGV. This CDR3 is built from 15 residues.

This clonotype is medium-sized (0.01 to 0.1%) within its sample. The V gene is TRBV11-2, the J gene TRBJ2-7; the D gene is possibly TRBD2 (6 bases). Germline V gene data show CDR1 as SGHAT and CDR2 as FQNNGV. V gave up 5 bases and J gave up 2 bases, with 22 bases separating them. The CDR3 runs 17 residues. The CDR3 region is CASSALLGLPSPYEQYF. The DNA of the CDR3 is TGTGCCAGCAGCGCGCTACTGGGACTGCCAAGTCCCTACGAGCAGTACTTC.

V and J are TRBV5-1 and TRBJ2-1, with 9 bases that match TRBD2. Per the germline V gene, CDR1 is SGHRS and CDR2 is YFSETQ. The V gene end was trimmed by 4 bases and the J gene end by 4 bases; junction bases not matched to a gene: 6. The CDR3 totals 15 residues. The CDR3 DNA reads TGCGCCAGCAGCCCCGGACTAGCGCTATACAATGAGCAGTTCTTC. Translation: CASSPGLALYNEQFF. Full variable domain (rest looked up from reference TRBV5-1 and TRBJ2-1): KAGVTQTPRYLIKTRGQQVTLSCSPISGHRSVSWYQQTPGQGLQFLFEYFSETQRNKGNFPGRFSGRQFSNSRSEMNVSTLELGDSALYLCASSPGLALYNEQFFGPGTRLTVL.

V gene TRBV4-2 combines with J gene TRBJ2-7, with 8 bases fitting TRBD2. The CDR3 is made up of 20 amino acids. From germline, CDR1 is LGHNA and CDR2 YNFKEQ. Trimming took 4 bases from V and 5 from J; bases not matched to a gene: 25. In nucleotides, the CDR3 is TGTGCCAGCAGCCCCTCAGTCGGCGGGAGGAAACTAGCTTCCCTCCACGAGCAGTACTTC. Residues: CASSPSVGGRKLASLHEQYF.

This clonotype has a count of ten or more. Here the CDR3 DNA reads TGTGCCAGCAGTTTCGGGCAGTCCGCTACGAAGGGGCAGTACTTC. Its protein product is CASSFGQSATKGQYF. J is TRBJ2-7 and V is TRBV28; D not certain. Trimming took off 3 bases at V and 9 bases at J, with 21 bases between the two ends. This CDR3 is built from 15 residues. The germline V gene encodes CDR1 MDHEN and CDR2 SYDVKM.

Remarks on this clonotype: Germline is not matched at one junction end, which may reflect a read error. The chain joins TRBV11-2 to TRBJ2-1; TRBD2 might be the D (6 bases). Germline V gene lookup returns CDR1 SGHAT and CDR2 FQNNGV. There are 15 residues in the CDR3. The CDR3 nucleotides read TGTACCAGCAGCTTAGGTGGGGACTCTAACAATGAGCAGTTCTTC. Translation gives CTSSLGGDSNNEQFF.

Regarding this clonotype: This may be a read error, as it is one base from a much larger clone. The chain has TRBV28 and TRBJ2-5; 7 bases are shared with TRBD1. CDR1 and CDR2 from the germline V gene are MDHEN and SYDVKM. The CDR3 extends over 16 amino acids. Here the CDR3 reads CASSLVPGGYQETQCF. Here the CDR3 DNA reads TGTGCCAGCAGTTTGGTGCCAGGGGGTTACCAAGAGACCCAGTGCTTC.

Comments on this clonotype: One end of the junction varies from germline; a read error may be responsible. The V and J genes are TRBV24-1 and TRBJ2-2; D is possibly TRBD1 (7 bases). There are 16 residues in the CDR3. Per germline, CDR1 KGHDR and CDR2 SFDVKD. The CDR3 nucleotides read TGTGCCACCAGTGATTTGCAGGGGGGCTTCACCGGGGAGCCGTTTTTT. Translation: CATSDLQGGFTGEPFF.

This clonotype was found a few times. The chain recombines TRBV20-1 with TRBJ2-1; 7 nucleotides agree with TRBD2. J gave up 4 bases and V 3 bases, and 18 bases lay outside the gene matches. Looked up from germline, CDR1 is DFQATT and CDR2 is SNEGSKA (reference sequence). The CDR3 is 18 residues long. Here the CDR3 DNA reads TGCAGTGCTAGGGAGGGAGGCGGATGGGGTAGCGGGTACAATGAGCAGTTCTTC. Protein product: CSAREGGGWGSGYNEQFF.

This chain uses TRBV11-3 with TRBJ1-5; TRBD1 aligns across 9 bases. The length of the CDR3 is 16 residues. With 4 bases clipped from V and 0 bases from J, the junction kept 4 bases outside the gene matches. CDR1 and CDR2 (germline): SGHNT, YENEEA. Here the CDR3 reads CASSYTGGNSNQPQHF. The CDR3 nucleotides read TGTGCCAGCAGCTATACAGGGGGCAATAGCAATCAGCCCCAGCATTTT.

A note on this clonotype: A junction boundary mismatches the germline segment, possibly from a read error. This rearrangement joins TRBV11-1 to TRBJ2-5; D may be TRBD1 (6 bases). The CDR3 sequence is 16 residues long. The germline V gene encodes CDR1 SGHAT and CDR2 FQDESV (reference sequence). DNA for the CDR3: TGTGCCAGCAGCTTAGAGCAGGGGCACCTAGGGGAGACCCACTACTTC. Its translation is CASSLEQGHLGETHYF.

Regarding this clonotype: The CDR3 end shows no conserved phenylalanine or tryptophan, and so a read error is likely. The V call is TRBV19, the J call TRBJ2-1; TRBD2 matches at 7 bases. Trimming removed 7 bases from V and 0 bases from J; junction bases left unmatched: 6. The CDR3 is 15 residues long. Germline CDR1 LNHDA, CDR2 SQIVND (reference sequence). CDR3 region: CASNQSGNSYNEQFV. DNA for the CDR3: TGTGCCAGTAACCAAAGCGGGAACTCCTACAATGAGCAGTTCGTC.

A word on this clonotype: No conserved phenylalanine or tryptophan ends this CDR3, so it is likely a read error. The CDR3 sequence: CASSLVVGAAQLFYEQYS. The CDR3 DNA reads as TGTGCCAGCAGCCTAGTAGTGGGAGCCGCTCAACTTTTCTACGAGCAGTACTCC. The J gene is TRBJ2-7, the V gene TRBV11-2; D might be TRBD2 (5 bases). The germline CDR1 and CDR2 sequences are SGHAT and FQNNGV. V lost 5 bases, J lost 3 bases, and 26 bases lay in between. The CDR3 contains 18 residues.

The chain employs TRBV6-6 and TRBJ2-1; the D gene could be TRBD1 or TRBD2 (6 bases each). CDR1 is MNHNY, CDR2 SVGAGI, per germline (reference sequence). The V end lost 7 bases, the J end lost 11 bases, and 18 bases lay between the germline ends. The CDR3 is made up of 13 amino acids. The CDR3 sequence is CASTHEGGGKQFF. CDR3 in DNA: TGTGCCAGCACCCACGAAGGGGGAGGCAAGCAGTTCTTC.

This clonotype was seen ten or more times. The rearrangement joins TRBV29-1 to TRBJ2-3; possibly TRBD2 for D (7 bases). The CDR3 has 16 amino acids. Germline CDR1 reads SQVTM; CDR2 reads ANQGSEA. V was shortened by 5 bases and J by 1 base, with 19 bases between the two germline ends. Here the CDR3 DNA reads TGCAGCGTTCATTCGTTACAGGGAGGGGGCACAGATACGCAGTATTTT. The encoded protein is CSVHSLQGGGTDTQYF.

Turning to this clonotype: A read error is possible here, since a much larger clone lies one base away. The CDR3 is CASSWSVGTGALGTYGYTF. The CDR3 DNA reads as TGCGCCAGCAGCTGGAGTGTCGGGACAGGGGCCTTGGGAACCTATGGCTACACCTTC. The chain uses TRBV5-1 and TRBJ1-2; 10 nucleotides agree with TRBD1. CDR3 length equals 19 residues. CDR1 SGHRS and CDR2 YFSETQ come from the germline V gene. Losses at the gene ends were 3 bases for V and 4 bases for J; bases not matched to a gene: 18.

This clonotype was seen just once. This likely comes from a read error, as the CDR3 has no conserved phenylalanine or tryptophan at its end. V gene TRBV7-9 combines with J gene TRBJ2-2; D is ambiguous. Germline CDR1 SEHNR, CDR2 FQNEAQ (reference sequence). The CDR3 consists of 11 residues. CDR3 bases: TGTGCCAGTAGCTCCACCGGGGAGCTGTTTTTA. This codes for CASSSTGELFL.